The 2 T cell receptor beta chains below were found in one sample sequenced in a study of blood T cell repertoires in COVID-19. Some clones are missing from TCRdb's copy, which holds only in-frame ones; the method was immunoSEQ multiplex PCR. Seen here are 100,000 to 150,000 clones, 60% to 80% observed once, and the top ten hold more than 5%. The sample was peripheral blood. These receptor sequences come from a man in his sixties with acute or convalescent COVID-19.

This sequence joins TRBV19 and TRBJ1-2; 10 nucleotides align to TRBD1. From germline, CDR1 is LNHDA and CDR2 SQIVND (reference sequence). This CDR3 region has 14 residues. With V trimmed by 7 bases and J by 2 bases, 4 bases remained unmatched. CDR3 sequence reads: CASKEGQGNYGYTF. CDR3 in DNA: TGTGCCAGTAAGGAGGGACAGGGGAACTATGGCTACACCTTC.

CDR3: CAWSLGLAGTTGELFF. The DNA of the CDR3 is TGTGCCTGGAGCCTAGGACTAGCGGGAACCACCGGGGAGCTGTTTTTT. The chain uses TRBV30 and TRBJ2-2; 12 bases align to TRBD2. The CDR3 is 16 residues long. V shed 3 bases and J 4 bases; nucleotides not matched to a gene: 6. CDR1 is GTSNPN and CDR2 is SVGIG in the germline V gene (reference sequence).